This T cell receptor (beta chain) comes out of a study of blood T cells in healthy people across ages. General study points: Both higher diversity and more naive CD4+ cells marked long-lived donors when set against aged donors.

The CDR3 is made up of 16 amino acids. Looked up from germline, CDR1 is MDHEN and CDR2 is SYDVKM. PCR was performed a second time for about 7 to 12 cycles using a sample-barcoded 5' primer and a J-beta primer mix. TCRdb used MiXCR to reprocess the 5' RACE reads, holding one entry per CDR3 protein. Altogether about 1.8 million distinct CDR3 sequences are present, around half being singletons, with the ten largest covering approximately 2.1%. Concerning this clonotype itself: Its antigen is still unknown.

This rearrangement joins TRBV28 to TRBJ2-1; TRBD1 matches at 8 bases. The J call is uncertain, as TRBJ2-7 better fits the DNA end. Sequencing was done on a sample of blood. The receptor was isolated from a woman in her 40s in good health. DNA of the CDR3: TGTGCCAGCAGTTTGCTCGGGGACAGGCTTAACAATGAGCAGTACTTC. Translated: CASSLLGDRLNNEQYF.